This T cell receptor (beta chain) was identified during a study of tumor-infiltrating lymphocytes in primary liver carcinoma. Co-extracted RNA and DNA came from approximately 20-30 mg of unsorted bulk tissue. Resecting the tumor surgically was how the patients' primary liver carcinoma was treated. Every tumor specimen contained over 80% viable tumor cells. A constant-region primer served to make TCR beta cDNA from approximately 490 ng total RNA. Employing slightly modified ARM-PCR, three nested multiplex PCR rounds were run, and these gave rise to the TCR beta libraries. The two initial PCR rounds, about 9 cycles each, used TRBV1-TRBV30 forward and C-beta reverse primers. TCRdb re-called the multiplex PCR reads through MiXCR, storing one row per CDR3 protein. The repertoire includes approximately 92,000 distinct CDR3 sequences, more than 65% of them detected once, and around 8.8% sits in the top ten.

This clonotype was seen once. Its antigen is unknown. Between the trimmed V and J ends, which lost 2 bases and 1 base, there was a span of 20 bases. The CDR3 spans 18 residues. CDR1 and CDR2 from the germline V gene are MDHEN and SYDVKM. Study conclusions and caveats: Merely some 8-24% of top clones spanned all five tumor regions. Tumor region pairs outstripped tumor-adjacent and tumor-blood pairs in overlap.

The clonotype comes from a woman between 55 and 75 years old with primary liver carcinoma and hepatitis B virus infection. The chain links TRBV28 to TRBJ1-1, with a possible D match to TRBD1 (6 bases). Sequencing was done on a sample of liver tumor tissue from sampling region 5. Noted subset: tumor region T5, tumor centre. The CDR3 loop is CASSLLPKTGFRNTEAFF. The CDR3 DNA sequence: TGTGCCAGCAGTTTACTCCCCAAAACAGGGTTTAGGAACACTGAAGCTTTCTTT.